This record looks at one T cell receptor (beta chain) sequence and its context. Both 60 Vbeta primers and 13 Jbeta primers went into the PCR. Repertoires were generated with immunoSEQ multiplex PCR, while TCRdb's copy carries only in-frame clones and drops some. The sample includes about 140,000 clones, roughly 80% seen only once; the top ten take 8.8%. The data belong to a study of cytomegalovirus exposure and HLA in healthy donors. This clonotype was obtained from a woman aged 50 to 65 in good health and CMV-seropositive. Sequenced material: PBMCs.

Here the CDR3 reads CASSLSGGQGFYEQYF. Here the CDR3 DNA reads TGTGCCAGCAGTTTAAGTGGGGGACAGGGATTCTACGAGCAGTACTTC. The V gene is TRBV27, the J gene TRBJ2-7; TRBD1 matches at 9 bases. The CDR3 covers 16 residues. Losses at the gene ends were 2 bases for V and 3 bases for J; bases not matched to a gene: 8. CDR1 is MNHEY and CDR2 is SMNVEV in the germline V gene (reference sequence).